The T cell receptor (beta chain) under discussion was sequenced for a study of blood T cell repertoires in COVID-19. As for the study in general: COVID-19 samples collected from the United States, Italy and Spain covered acute and convalescent phases. Nucleic acid was either cDNA or gDNA, and it came from T cells, B-cell-depleted T cells, or PBMCs.

There are 15 residues in the CDR3. Germline V CDR1 and CDR2: SGHTA, FQGNSA. The V and J ends lost 6 bases and 0 bases respectively, with 12 bases between them. Original data processing: Amplification of reference gene primers provided the estimated nucleated cell counts. Sequencing used immunoSEQ multiplex PCR; TCRdb keeps in-frame clones, though not all of them. That table furnishes V, J and clone size, whereas the DNA furnished D and trimming. The data contain tens of thousands of clones, around nine tenths of them singletons. The genes are TRBV7-2 and TRBJ2-1, with a weak D call TRBD2 (5 bases). The sequenced material came from peripheral blood. This sequence originates from a man in his fifties or sixties with active or convalescent COVID-19. CDR3: CASSLEGFSYNEQFF. CDR3 sequence (DNA): TGTGCCAGCAGTCTCGAGGGTTTCTCCTACAATGAGCAGTTCTTC.